The 22 T cell receptor beta chains reported below all come from one sample, sequenced in a study of chemoradiotherapy in HPV16-positive cancers. Here immunoSEQ multiplex PCR was the method, and the copy in TCRdb shows in-frame clones only, minus some. The table includes about 2,800 clones, approximately 86% detected once. The source material was tumor tissue, sampled from a patient who underwent chemoradiotherapy. These receptors were collected from a human donor with HPV-associated anogenital cancer.

This clone showed up just a few times. The genes are TRBV9 and TRBJ1-6; 9 bases match TRBD1. CDR3 size: 13 residues. The germline CDR1 and CDR2 sequences are SGDLS and YYNGEE. Unmatched junction bases numbered 6, after V lost 3 bases and J lost 14 bases. The CDR3 region is CASSEGQGSALHF. As DNA, the CDR3 is TGTGCCAGCAGCGAGGGACAGGGTTCGGCCCTCCACTTT.

V gene TRBV6-5 combines with J gene TRBJ2-3, with TRBD2 matching over 8 bases. The trim removed 4 bases at V and 1 base at J, leaving 7 bases unmatched. The CDR3 length is 16 residues. Per germline, CDR1 MNHEY and CDR2 SVGAGI. In DNA form, the CDR3 reads TGTGCCAGCAGTTCCCCGGGACTAGTCGGCACAGATACGCAGTATTTT. This gives the protein CASSSPGLVGTDTQYF.

The chain links TRBV27 to TRBJ2-1; 7 nucleotides agree with TRBD1. From germline, CDR1 is MNHEY and CDR2 SMNVEV (reference sequence). This CDR3 is built from 14 residues. J gave up 6 bases and V 6 bases, and 8 bases lay outside the gene matches. The CDR3 coding sequence is TGTGCCAGCAGCCGAACAGGGGCTAGCAATGAGCAGTTCTTC. This codes for CASSRTGASNEQFF.

The genes are TRBV7-2 and TRBJ2-3; D possibly corresponds to TRBD1 (6 bases). The V and J ends lost 1 base and 3 bases respectively, with 14 bases between them. The CDR3 covers 16 residues. CDR1 SGHTA and CDR2 FQGNSA come from the germline V gene. The CDR3 is CASSLDAGVGTDTQYF. The CDR3 nucleotides read TGTGCCAGCAGCTTAGACGCAGGGGTGGGAACAGATACGCAGTATTTT.

The chain is built from TRBV9 and TRBJ1-1, with D maybe TRBD1 (6 bases). There are 13 residues in the CDR3. Deletions cut 0 bases from V and 6 bases from J, with 9 bases between. The germline gives CDR1 SGDLS, CDR2 YYNGEE. CDR3 DNA sequence: TGTGCCAGCAGCGTAGCCACAGGGTCTGAAGCTTTCTTT. Amino acid sequence: CASSVATGSEAFF.

V usage is TRBV19 and J usage is TRBJ2-7; no clear D gene. Germline V gives CDR1 LNHDA, CDR2 SQIVND (reference sequence). The CDR3 consists of 17 residues. V was pared by 2 bases and J by 1 base, with 18 bases between. The CDR3 loop reads CASSIRSLRARSYEQYF. The CDR3 DNA reads as TGTGCCAGTAGTATACGGAGTTTAAGGGCCCGATCCTACGAGCAGTACTTC.

The chain uses TRBV4-1 and TRBJ2-7; 9 bases are shared with TRBD2. The length of the CDR3 is 15 residues. Germline trimming cut 1 base from V and 3 bases from J; bases unmatched to any gene: 4. The germline gives CDR1 MGHRA, CDR2 YSYEKL. For the CDR3, the DNA is TGCGCCAGCAGCCAAGCGCTAGCGGGGAGCTACGAGCAGTACTTC. Encoded protein: CASSQALAGSYEQYF.

V usage is TRBV9 and J usage is TRBJ2-5; tentatively, D is TRBD2 (7 bases). Germline lookup yields CDR1 SGDLS and CDR2 YYNGEE. Trimming removed 5 bases at V and 1 base at J, with 15 bases between. This CDR3 has 15 residues. The CDR3 sequence is CASSVGGGPQETQYF. The CDR3 bases are TGTGCCAGCAGTGTGGGCGGGGGCCCCCAAGAGACCCAGTACTTC.

J is TRBJ2-7 and V is TRBV9; the match to TRBD2 covers 7 bases. The CDR3 has 17 amino acids. V shed 0 bases and J 3 bases; nucleotides not matched to a gene: 12. Germline-derived CDR1 and CDR2 are SGDLS and YYNGEE. The CDR3 here is CASSVEASGWSGYEQYF. The CDR3, as DNA: TGTGCCAGCAGCGTAGAGGCTAGCGGATGGAGTGGCTACGAGCAGTACTTC. Combining the CDR3 with reference TRBV9 and TRBJ2-7 gives the whole variable domain DSGVTQTPKHLITATGQRVTLRCSPRSGDLSVYWYQQSLDQGLQFLIQYYNGEERAKGNILERFSAQQFPDLHSELNLSSLELGDSALYFCASSVEASGWSGYEQYFGPGTRLTVT.

The gene calls are TRBV28 and TRBJ2-7; 13 bases map to TRBD2. This CDR3 is 13 amino acids long. CDR1 MDHEN and CDR2 SYDVKM come from the germline V gene. With 6 bases clipped from V and 10 bases from J, the junction kept 6 bases outside the gene matches. The CDR3 reads CASSDTSGRDQYF. The CDR3 nucleotides read TGTGCCAGCAGCGATACTAGCGGGAGGGATCAGTACTTC.

The J gene is TRBJ2-5, the V gene TRBV29-1; 14 nucleotides align to TRBD2. The CDR3 length is 13 residues. Germline V gene data show CDR1 as SQVTM and CDR2 as ANQGSEA. V lost 8 bases and J lost 10; bases outside the gene matches: 9. For the CDR3, the DNA is TGCAGCACCGGACTAGCGGGGGGCGGGGACCAGTACTTC. This gives the protein CSTGLAGGGDQYF. Together with reference TRBV29-1 and TRBJ2-5, the CDR3 gives the full variable domain: SAVISQKPSRDICQRGTSLTIQCQVDSQVTMMFWYRQQPGQSLTLIATANQGSEATYESGFVIDKFPISRPNLTFSTLTVSNMSPEDSSIYLCSTGLAGGGDQYFGPGTRLLVL.

This chain uses TRBV5-1 with TRBJ2-5, with D uncertain. The CDR3 has 13 amino acids. Germline V lookup: CDR1 SGHRS, CDR2 YFSETQ. V was pared by 1 base and J by 2 bases, with 6 bases between. The CDR3 reads CASSLSTQETQYF. The CDR3 DNA reads TGCGCCAGCAGCTTGAGCACACAAGAGACCCAGTACTTC.

The V and J genes are TRBV6-5 and TRBJ2-7, with D unclear. The V gene's germline CDR1 is MNHEY and CDR2 SVGAGI. V was cut by 2 bases and J by 5 bases, with 7 bases left in between. CDR3 length: 12 amino acids. The DNA for the CDR3 is TGTGCCAGCAGTTACGTAGTGGACGAGCAGTACTTC. Amino acid sequence: CASSYVVDEQYF.

The chain recombines TRBV11-2 with TRBJ2-7; D not resolved. The CDR3 totals 15 residues. Germline V gene lookup returns CDR1 SGHAT and CDR2 FQNNGV. V lost 1 base, J lost 2 bases, and 12 bases lay in between. The CDR3 sequence is CASSLGPTITYEQYF. The DNA of the CDR3 is TGTGCCAGCAGCTTAGGGCCGACAATTACCTACGAGCAGTACTTC.

This sequence joins TRBV28 and TRBJ1-1, with TRBD1 matching over 10 bases. Germline assignment: CDR1 MDHEN and CDR2 SYDVKM. This CDR3 comprises 14 residues. The V segment lost 11 bases and the J segment 0 bases; nucleotides outside the gene matches: 6. The CDR3 region has the DNA TGTGCCGGCCGGACAGGGGGGATGAACACTGAAGCTTTCTTT. Protein product: CAGRTGGMNTEAFF.

This clone was observed a handful of times. Here the CDR3 reads CASSVLKGTDTQYF. The CDR3 DNA sequence: TGTGCCAGCAGTGTCCTCAAAGGCACAGATACGCAGTATTTT. The chain couples TRBV6-1 to TRBJ2-3, with D uncertain. The germline CDR1 and CDR2 sequences are MNHNS and SASEGT. Deletions cut 4 bases from V and 1 base from J, with 9 bases between. The CDR3 spans 14 residues.

The chain links TRBV6-1 to TRBJ1-1, with D possibly TRBD1 on 5 matching bases. The CDR3 sequence is 13 residues long. With 2 bases removed from V and 9 bases from J, the gap between germline ends came to 13 bases. Germline CDR1 reads MNHNS; CDR2 reads SASEGT. Here the CDR3 DNA reads TGTGCCAGCAGTGAAAACTGGGGCATCCAAGCTTTCTTT. Translated: CASSENWGIQAFF.

The chain couples TRBV25-1 to TRBJ2-5; a possible D gene is TRBD1 (5 bases). The CDR3 has 15 residues. CDR1 MGHDK and CDR2 SYGVNS come from the germline V gene. V lost 3 bases to trimming and J lost 5 bases, with 16 bases between them. CDR3: CASSDRGAGKETQYF. The CDR3 DNA reads as TGTGCCAGCAGTGATCGTGGGGCAGGGAAGGAGACCCAGTACTTC.

This clone appeared a single time. The rearrangement joins TRBV18 to TRBJ2-7; the match to TRBD1 covers 8 bases. The germline gives CDR1 KGHSH, CDR2 LQKENI. The CDR3 is 14 residues long. The junction had 10 bases not matched to a gene; V was cut back by 6 bases and J by 6 bases. This CDR3 reads CASSQETGVTEQYF. CDR3 nucleotide sequence: TGTGCCAGCTCCCAGGAGACAGGGGTAACCGAGCAGTACTTC.

The chain carries TRBV18 and TRBJ2-1, with TRBD2 identical over 12 bases. The CDR3 covers 20 residues. J gave up 1 base and V 3 bases, and 13 bases lay outside the gene matches. The V gene's germline CDR1 is KGHSH and CDR2 LQKENI. The DNA for the CDR3 is TGTGCCAGCTCACCCGGTTCCGCCCAACTAGCGGGGGGTTCCTACAATGAGCAGTTCTTC. This translates into CASSPGSAQLAGGSYNEQFF.

The rearrangement links TRBV2 to TRBJ1-2; 8 nucleotides agree with TRBD1. J lost 3 bases, V lost 4 bases, and 4 bases had no gene match. The CDR3 loop spans 14 amino acids. Germline-derived CDR1 and CDR2 are SNHLY and FYNNEI. In nucleotides, the CDR3 is TGTGCCAGCAGTGGGGGGACAGGATACTATGGCTACACCTTC. This translates into CASSGGTGYYGYTF.

The gene calls are TRBV19 and TRBJ1-4; D remains unclear. CDR1 is LNHDA, CDR2 SQIVND, per germline (reference sequence). The V and J ends lost 7 bases and 0 bases respectively, with 18 bases between them. The CDR3 length is 17 residues. The DNA of the CDR3 is TGTGCCAGTACTCCCTTGGGGAGGTGGGCAACTAATGAAAAACTGTTTTTT. Protein: CASTPLGRWATNEKLFF.